This T cell receptor (beta chain) came from a study of blood T cell repertoires in COVID-19. In the study overall: Acute and convalescent COVID-19 samples came from the United States, Italy and Spain. T cells, B-cell-depleted T cells, or PBMCs supplied cDNA or gDNA.

The authors' processing: Using reference gene primer amplification, nucleated cell counts were estimated. Profiled with immunoSEQ multiplex PCR; TCRdb holds only in-frame clones, not every one. For V, J and clone size, that table is used; D and trimming come from the DNA. This table holds 150,000 to 200,000 clones, about four fifths found once. The CDR3 contains 14 residues. Germline V lookup: CDR1 SGHTA, CDR2 FQGNSA. Trimming removed 2 bases from V and 4 bases from J; junction bases left unmatched: 1. The specimen was peripheral blood. This clonotype originated in a woman of 80 years or more with acute or convalescent COVID-19. The gene calls are TRBV7-2 and TRBJ1-5; TRBD1 aligns across 8 bases. CDR3 protein: CASSLRTGNQPQHF. In nucleotides, the CDR3 is TGTGCCAGCAGCTTAAGGACAGGGAATCAGCCCCAGCATTTT.